These 2 T cell receptor beta chains were sequenced from one sample in a study of T cell repertoires in cytomegalovirus infection. TCRdb reanalysed the reads using MiXCR and keeps one entry per CDR3 protein. The sample carries about 310,000 distinct CDR3 sequences, about 17% recorded once. Input material: PBMCs. These receptors originate from a human donor in good health (CMV status not recorded). Some clones in this sample may be carry-over from other donors' samples.

V gene TRBV7-6 combines with J gene TRBJ2-4, with 11 bases identical to TRBD1. The CDR3 covers 17 residues. V trimming: 5 bases; J trimming: 6 bases; junction bases outside the gene matches: 12. Germline V gene lookup returns CDR1 SGHVS and CDR2 FNYEAQ. The CDR3 spells CASSPRPYGTGGNIQYF. CDR3 nucleotide sequence: TGTGCCAGCAGCCCCCGGCCGTATGGGACAGGGGGAAACATTCAGTACTTC.

The chain couples TRBV20-1 to TRBJ1-2, with 11 nucleotides matching TRBD1. CDR3 length: 17 amino acids. V dropped 4 bases and J dropped 5; count of bases not matched to a gene: 15. In germline, CDR1 is DFQATT, CDR2 SNEGSKA (reference sequence). DNA of the CDR3: TGCAGTGCTACCAACCCCTCCTACCGGGACAGGGGGTATGGCTACACCTTC. Translation gives CSATNPSYRDRGYGYTF.